The 3 T cell receptor beta chains below all came from one sample that was sequenced in a study of T-cell memory formation after mild COVID-19 (dated by TCRdb to the early 2020s). Preparation of the library involved 5' RACE. The sequencer listed for this sample is Illumina NovaSeq 6000. TCRdb reprocessed the public reads (quality trimming at Q25 with fastp, clone calling with MiXCR) and kept in-frame beta chains. Duplicate CDR3 protein sequences are folded into a single record with the most common DNA and genes. This sample has approximately 480,000 distinct CDR3 sequences in its table, and approximately 18% of those were observed once. 10% to 15% of the sample is held by the ten biggest clonotypes. The specimen sequenced was PBMCs or a T cell subset sorted from them (not recorded which). Receptor source: an adult woman who had mild COVID-19 (a few samples of this study predate the infection). The sample titles of this study are shuffled in the database, so cell type and time point are left out; the donor was told from shared clones.

The sample holds a few counts of this clonotype. This chain links TRBV18 with TRBJ2-7; the match to TRBD1 covers 10 bases. Trimming removed 1 base from V and 7 bases from J; junction bases left unmatched: 10. The CDR3 has 16 amino acids. Germline values: CDR1 KGHSH, CDR2 LQKENI. This CDR3 reads CASSPLFRDRGLEQYF. The CDR3 DNA reads TGTGCCAGCTCACCACTCTTTCGGGACAGGGGTTTGGAGCAGTACTTC. The variable domain in full, completed from reference TRBV18 and TRBJ2-7, reads NAGVMQNPRHLVRRRGQEARLRCSPMKGHSHVYWYRQLPEEGLKFMVYLQKENIIDESGMPKERFSAEFPKEGPSILRIQQVVRGDSAAYFCASSPLFRDRGLEQYFGPGTRLTVT.

The chain is built from TRBV21-1 and TRBJ2-2; TRBD1 is taken as the D call from the table, unchecked against the DNA. TRBV21-1 is a pseudogene segment. This CDR3 has 16 residues. The CDR3: CASSAHRDRLPGELFF. Here the CDR3 DNA reads TGTGCCAGCAGCGCACACCGGGACAGGCTTCCCGGGGAGCTGTTTTTT.

The rearrangement uses TRBV6-6 and TRBJ2-2, with D possibly TRBD1 on 5 matching bases. The CDR3 is 13 amino acids. The V gene lost 6 bases and the J gene lost 4 bases, with 9 bases spanning the gap. CDR1 MNHNY and CDR2 SVGAGI come from the germline V gene (reference sequence). The DNA for the CDR3 is TGTGCCAGCAGCCGCGACAGCACCGGGGAGCTGTTTTTT. Translating it yields CASSRDSTGELFF.